This T cell receptor (beta chain) comes out of a study of blood T cell repertoires in COVID-19. Germline V gives CDR1 LNHDA, CDR2 SQIVND (reference sequence). V was pared by 0 bases and J by 0 bases, with 8 bases between. This CDR3 has 15 amino acids. Method: immunoSEQ multiplex PCR; TCRdb's copy keeps in-frame clones and lacks some. The table lists over 250,000 clones, around 89% of them singletons, with approximately 9.5% in the top ten. The chain joins TRBV19 to TRBJ1-1; D is perhaps TRBD1 (5 bases). The specimen sequenced was PBMCs or T cells enriched from blood (not recorded which). The receptor was isolated from a middle-aged man who had recovered from COVID-19. The DNA for the CDR3 is TGTGCCAGTAGTATAGACAGGGTAATGAACACTGAAGCTTTCTTT. Protein: CASSIDRVMNTEAFF.